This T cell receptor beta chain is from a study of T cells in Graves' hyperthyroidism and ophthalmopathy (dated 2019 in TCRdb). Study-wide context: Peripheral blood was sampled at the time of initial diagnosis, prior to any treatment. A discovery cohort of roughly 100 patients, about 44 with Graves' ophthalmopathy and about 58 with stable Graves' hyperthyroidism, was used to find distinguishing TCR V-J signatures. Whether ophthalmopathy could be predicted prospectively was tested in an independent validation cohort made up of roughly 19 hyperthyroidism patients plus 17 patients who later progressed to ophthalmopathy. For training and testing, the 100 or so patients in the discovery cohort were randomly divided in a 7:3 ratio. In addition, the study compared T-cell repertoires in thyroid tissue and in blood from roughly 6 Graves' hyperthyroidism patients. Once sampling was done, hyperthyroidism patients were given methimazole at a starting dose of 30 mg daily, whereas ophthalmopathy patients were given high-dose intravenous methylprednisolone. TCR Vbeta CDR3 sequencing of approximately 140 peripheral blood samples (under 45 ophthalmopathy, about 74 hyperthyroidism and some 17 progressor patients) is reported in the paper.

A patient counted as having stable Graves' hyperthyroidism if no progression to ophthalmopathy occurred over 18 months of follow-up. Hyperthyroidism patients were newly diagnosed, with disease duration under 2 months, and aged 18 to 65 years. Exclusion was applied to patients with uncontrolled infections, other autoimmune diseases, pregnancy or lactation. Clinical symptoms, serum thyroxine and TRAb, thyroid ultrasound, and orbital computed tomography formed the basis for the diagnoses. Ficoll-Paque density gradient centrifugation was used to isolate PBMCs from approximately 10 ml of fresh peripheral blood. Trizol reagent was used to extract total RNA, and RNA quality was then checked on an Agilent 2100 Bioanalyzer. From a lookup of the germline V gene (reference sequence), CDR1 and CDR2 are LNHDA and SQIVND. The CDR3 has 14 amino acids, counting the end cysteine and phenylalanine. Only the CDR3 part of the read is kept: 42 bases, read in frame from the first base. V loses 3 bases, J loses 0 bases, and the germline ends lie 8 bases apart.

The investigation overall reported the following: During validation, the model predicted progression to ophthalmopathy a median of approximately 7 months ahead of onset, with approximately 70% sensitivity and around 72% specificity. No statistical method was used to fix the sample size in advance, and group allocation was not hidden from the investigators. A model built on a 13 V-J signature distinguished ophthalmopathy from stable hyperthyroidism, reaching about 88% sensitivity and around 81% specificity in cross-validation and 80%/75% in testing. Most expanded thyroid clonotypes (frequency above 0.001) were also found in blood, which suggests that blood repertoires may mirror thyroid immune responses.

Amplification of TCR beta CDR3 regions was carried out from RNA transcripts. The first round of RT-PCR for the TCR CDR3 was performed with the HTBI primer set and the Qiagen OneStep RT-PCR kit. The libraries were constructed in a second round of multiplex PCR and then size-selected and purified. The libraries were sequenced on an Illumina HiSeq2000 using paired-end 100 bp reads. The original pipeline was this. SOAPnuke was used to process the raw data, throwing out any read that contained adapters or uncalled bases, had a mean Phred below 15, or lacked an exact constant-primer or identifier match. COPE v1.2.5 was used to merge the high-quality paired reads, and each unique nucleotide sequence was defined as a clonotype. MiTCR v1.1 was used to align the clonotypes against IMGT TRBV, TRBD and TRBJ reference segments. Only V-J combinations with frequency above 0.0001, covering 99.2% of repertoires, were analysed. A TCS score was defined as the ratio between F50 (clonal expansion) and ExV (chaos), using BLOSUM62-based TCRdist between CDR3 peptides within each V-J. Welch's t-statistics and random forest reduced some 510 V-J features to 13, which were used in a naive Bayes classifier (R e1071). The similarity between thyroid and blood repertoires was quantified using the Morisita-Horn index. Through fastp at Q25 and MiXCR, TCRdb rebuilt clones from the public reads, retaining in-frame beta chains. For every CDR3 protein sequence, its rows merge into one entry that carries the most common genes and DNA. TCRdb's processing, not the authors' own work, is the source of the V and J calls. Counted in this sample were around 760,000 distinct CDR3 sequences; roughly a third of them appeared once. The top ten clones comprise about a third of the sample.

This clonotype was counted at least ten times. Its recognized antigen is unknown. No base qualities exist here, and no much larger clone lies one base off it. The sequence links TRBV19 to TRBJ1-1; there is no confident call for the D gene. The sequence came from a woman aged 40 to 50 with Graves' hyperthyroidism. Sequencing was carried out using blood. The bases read TGTGCCAGTAGTATCTGGCAGATGAACACTGAAGCTTTCTTT. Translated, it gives CASSIWQMNTEAFF.